The clone carrying this T cell receptor (beta chain) was observed a few times. Its antigen is not known. The data originate from a study of regulatory T cells in long-lasting Graves disease. Points from the study as a whole: Favored gene segments in persistent disease were TRBV28, TRBJ1-2 and TRBJ2-5. A reduction in accuracy may have resulted from the small sample size.

The germline V gene encodes CDR1 MNHNS and CDR2 SASEGT. The CDR3 contains 15 residues. V was clipped by 4 bases and J by 0 bases, with 13 bases between them. Time point described: persistent/refractory GD, antithyroid drugs over 5 years with positive TRAb. PBMCs were the source of the RNA used for TCR sequencing. Sequencing libraries for TCR beta were prepared with iRepertoire HTBI primers and Arm-PCR of CDR3 regions. Via MiXCR, TCRdb re-called the multiplex PCR reads, giving one row per CDR3 protein. This sample yields almost 350,000 distinct CDR3 sequences, of which 20% are seen a single time; 29% belongs to the top ten.

V is TRBV6-1 and J is TRBJ2-7, with a weak D call TRBD2 (6 bases). This receptor was taken from a female donor with Graves disease. The sequencing here drew on peripheral blood mononuclear cells (PBMCs), taken when the disease was refractory, from a patient treated with antithyroid drugs. CDR3 DNA sequence: TGTGCCAGCAGTGGGCCGGGACTGAGCTCCTACGAGCAGTACTTC. It codes for CASSGPGLSSYEQYF.